The 7 T cell receptor beta chains below come from one sample, sequenced in a study of OX40 agonist ivuxolimab in advanced cancers. TCRdb keeps only in-frame clones here, not all; method: immunoSEQ multiplex PCR. The sample lists about 110,000 clones, less than 95% seen once, with about 0.67% in the top ten. Sequenced material: CD4+ or CD8+ T cells sorted from blood, taken in a trial of the OX40 agonist ivuxolimab. These receptors were taken from an adult with an advanced solid tumor such as melanoma, head and neck, liver or kidney cancer.

The J gene is TRBJ2-5, the V gene TRBV27, with D unclear. The CDR3 has 11 residues. Looked up from germline, CDR1 is MNHEY and CDR2 is SMNVEV (reference sequence). Deletions cut 3 bases from V and 2 bases from J, with 1 base between. In DNA form, the CDR3 reads TGTGCCAGCAGTTTTCAAGAGACCCAGTACTTC. Amino acid sequence: CASSFQETQYF.

The genes are TRBV21-1 and TRBJ2-7. TRBV21-1 is noted as a pseudogene. The length of the CDR3 is 14 residues. This CDR3 reads CASSKGTAYYEQYF. The CDR3 bases are TGTGCCAGCAGCAAGGGGACCGCCTACTACGAGCAGTACTTC.

The genes are TRBV7-2 and TRBJ2-5, with D tentatively TRBD1 (6 bases). The CDR3 length is 14 residues. Germline V CDR1 and CDR2: SGHTA, FQGNSA. Trimming took off 4 bases at V and 3 bases at J, with 12 bases between the two ends. The CDR3 DNA follows: TGTGCCAGCAGCTCGCAGGGGTCGGAAGAGACCCAGTACTTC. This sequence encodes CASSSQGSEETQYF.

The genes are TRBV7-6 and TRBJ1-2, with D tentatively TRBD1 (6 bases). The V end lost 1 base, the J end lost 7 bases, and 16 bases lay between the germline ends. Germline V gene lookup returns CDR1 SGHVS and CDR2 FNYEAQ. The CDR3 extends over 15 amino acids. CDR3 loop: CASSLDPGTNRGYTF. Here the CDR3 DNA reads TGTGCCAGCAGCTTAGACCCCGGGACAAATCGTGGCTACACCTTC.

The chain uses TRBV5-1 and TRBJ1-4, with D tentatively TRBD1 (6 bases). Per the germline V gene, CDR1 is SGHRS and CDR2 is YFSETQ. This CDR3 has 16 amino acids. Trimming shortened V by 0 bases and J by 4 bases, and 13 bases separated the two germline ends. This CDR3 is CASSLGGRGINEKLFF. CDR3 nucleotides: TGCGCCAGCAGCTTGGGGGGCAGGGGTATTAATGAAAAACTGTTTTTT.

Here the CDR3 DNA reads TGTGCCAGCAGTGGGACAGGGGGCCTAGATCAGCCCCAGCATTTT. The encoded protein is CASSGTGGLDQPQHF. The chain recombines TRBV28 with TRBJ1-5; 12 bases fit TRBD1. The germline V gene encodes CDR1 MDHEN and CDR2 SYDVKM. The CDR3 loop spans 15 amino acids. The ends lost 5 bases at V and 5 bases at J; junction bases unmatched: 4.

The chain couples TRBV7-6 to TRBJ2-2; D unresolved. This CDR3 has 16 residues. Germline V lookup: CDR1 SGHVS, CDR2 FNYEAQ. V gave up 0 bases and J gave up 4 bases, with 12 bases separating them. CDR3 coding DNA: TGTGCCAGCAGCTTAGCGCCGGTAGTCGGCACCGGGGAGCTGTTTTTT. It codes for CASSLAPVVGTGELFF.